This TCR beta chain was captured by sequencing in a study of CD8+CD57+ T cells in acquired aplastic anemia. Genomic DNA, serving as template, underwent TCR beta VDJ and CDR3 profiling. TCRdb recomputed calls from the reads with MiXCR, one row per CDR3 protein. There are approximately 250,000 distinct CDR3 sequences in the sample; approximately 80% occur only once, and approximately 40% lies in the top ten. The CDR3 runs to 13 residues. V was shortened by 3 bases and J by 4 bases, with 9 bases between the two germline ends. The sequenced patients had an expansion of CD8+CD57+ cells seen by flow cytometry.

The sample comprised sorted CD4+, CD8+, or CD8+CD57+ T cells (not recorded which) from PBMCs. The gene calls are TRBV12-3 or TRBV12-4 and TRBJ1-2; no clear D gene. This TCR was sampled from a human donor with aplastic anemia. Here the CDR3 reads CASSFNPSYGYTF. CDR3 DNA sequence: TGTGCCAGCAGTTTTAATCCTTCCTATGGCTACACCTTC.